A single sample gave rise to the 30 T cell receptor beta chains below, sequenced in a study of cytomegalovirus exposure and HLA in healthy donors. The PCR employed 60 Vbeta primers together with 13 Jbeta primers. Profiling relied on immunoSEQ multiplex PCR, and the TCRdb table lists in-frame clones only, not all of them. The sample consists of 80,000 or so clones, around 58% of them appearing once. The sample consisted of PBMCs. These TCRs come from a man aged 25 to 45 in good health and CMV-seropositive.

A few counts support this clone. The CDR3 reads CASTIWTAPNIQYF. For the CDR3, the DNA is TGTGCCAGCACCATTTGGACAGCCCCCAACATTCAGTACTTC. The chain has TRBV5-6 and TRBJ2-4, with a possible D match to TRBD1 (6 bases). The CDR3 has 14 residues. V gave up 6 bases and J gave up 7 bases, with 17 bases separating them. Germline V gives CDR1 SGHDT, CDR2 YYEEEE.

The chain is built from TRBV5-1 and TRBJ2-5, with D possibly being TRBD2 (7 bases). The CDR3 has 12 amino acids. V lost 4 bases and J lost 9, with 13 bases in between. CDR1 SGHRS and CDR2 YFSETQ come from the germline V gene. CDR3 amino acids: CASSPGGLAQYF. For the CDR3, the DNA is TGCGCCAGCAGCCCCGGGGGGCTGGCCCAGTACTTC.

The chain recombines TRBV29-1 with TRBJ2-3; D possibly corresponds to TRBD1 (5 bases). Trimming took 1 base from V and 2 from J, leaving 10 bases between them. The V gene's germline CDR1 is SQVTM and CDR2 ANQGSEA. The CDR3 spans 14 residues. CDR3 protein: CSVEGQGVTDTQYF. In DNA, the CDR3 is TGCAGCGTTGAAGGCCAGGGTGTCACAGATACGCAGTATTTT.

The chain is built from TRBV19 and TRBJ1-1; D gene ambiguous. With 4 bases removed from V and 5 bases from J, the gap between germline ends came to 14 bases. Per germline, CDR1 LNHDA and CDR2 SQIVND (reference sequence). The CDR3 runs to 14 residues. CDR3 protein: CASSNLLEETEAFF. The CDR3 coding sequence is TGTGCCAGTAGTAACCTGTTAGAGGAGACTGAAGCTTTCTTT.

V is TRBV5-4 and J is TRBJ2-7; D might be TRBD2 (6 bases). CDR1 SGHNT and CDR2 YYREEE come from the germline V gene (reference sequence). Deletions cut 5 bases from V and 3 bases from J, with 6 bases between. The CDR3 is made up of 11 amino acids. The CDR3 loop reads CASRGGYEQYF. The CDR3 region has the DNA TGTGCCAGCAGGGGGGGCTACGAGCAGTACTTC.

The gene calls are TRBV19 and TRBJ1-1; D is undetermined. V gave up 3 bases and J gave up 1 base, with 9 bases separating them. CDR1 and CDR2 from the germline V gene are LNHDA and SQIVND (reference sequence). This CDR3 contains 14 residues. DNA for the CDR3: TGTGCCAGTAGTATTCAGGCCCCGAACACTGAAGCTTTCTTT. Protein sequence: CASSIQAPNTEAFF.

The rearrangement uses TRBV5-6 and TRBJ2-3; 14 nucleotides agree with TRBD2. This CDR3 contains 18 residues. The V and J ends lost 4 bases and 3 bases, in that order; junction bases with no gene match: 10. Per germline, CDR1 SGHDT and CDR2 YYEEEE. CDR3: CASSPVPGLAGETDTQYF. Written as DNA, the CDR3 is TGTGCCAGCAGCCCAGTCCCGGGACTAGCGGGAGAGACAGATACGCAGTATTTT.

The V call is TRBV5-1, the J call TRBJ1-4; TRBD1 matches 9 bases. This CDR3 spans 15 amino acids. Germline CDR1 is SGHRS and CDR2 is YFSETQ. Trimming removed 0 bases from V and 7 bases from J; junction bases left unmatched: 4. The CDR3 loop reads CASSLAGTGREKLFF. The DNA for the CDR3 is TGCGCCAGCAGCTTGGCCGGGACAGGGCGTGAAAAACTGTTTTTT.

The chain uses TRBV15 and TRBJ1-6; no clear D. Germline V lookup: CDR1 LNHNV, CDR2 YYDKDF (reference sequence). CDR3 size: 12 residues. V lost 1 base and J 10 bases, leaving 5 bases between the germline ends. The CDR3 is CATSRAQSPLHF. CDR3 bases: TGTGCCACCAGCAGAGCTCAGTCACCCCTCCACTTT.

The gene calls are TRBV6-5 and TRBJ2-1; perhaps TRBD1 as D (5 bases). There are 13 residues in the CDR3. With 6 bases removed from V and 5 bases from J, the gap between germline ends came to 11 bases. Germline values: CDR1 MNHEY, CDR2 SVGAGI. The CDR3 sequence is CASRSGPHNEQFF. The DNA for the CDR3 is TGTGCCAGCAGGTCAGGGCCCCACAATGAGCAGTTCTTC.

CDR3 sequence: CASSLVAGDGNQPQHF. For the CDR3, the DNA is TGCGCCAGCAGCTTGGTCGCCGGGGATGGCAATCAGCCCCAGCATTTT. The chain recombines TRBV5-1 with TRBJ1-5; D is undetermined. The CDR3 has 16 residues. The V end lost 0 bases, the J end lost 2 bases, and 12 bases lay between the germline ends. Germline V lookup: CDR1 SGHRS, CDR2 YFSETQ.

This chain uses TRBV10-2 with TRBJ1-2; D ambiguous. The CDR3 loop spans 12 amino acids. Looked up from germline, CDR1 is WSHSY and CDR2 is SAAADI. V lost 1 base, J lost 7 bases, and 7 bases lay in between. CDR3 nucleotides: TGCGCCAGCAGTGAGTACCCCAGTGGCTACACCTTC. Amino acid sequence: CASSEYPSGYTF.

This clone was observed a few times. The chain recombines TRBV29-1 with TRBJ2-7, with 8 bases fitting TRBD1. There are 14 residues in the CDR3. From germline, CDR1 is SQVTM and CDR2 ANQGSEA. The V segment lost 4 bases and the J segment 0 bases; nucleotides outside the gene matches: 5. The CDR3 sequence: CSVVRGQGSYEQYF. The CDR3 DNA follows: TGCAGCGTTGTGCGCGGACAGGGCTCCTACGAGCAGTACTTC.

CDR3 DNA sequence: TGTGCCAGCAGCCACAATCTAGCGGAAAGCTCCTACGAGCAGTACTTC. Its protein product is CASSHNLAESSYEQYF. The chain combines TRBV7-9 with TRBJ2-7, with TRBD2 identical over 7 bases. V lost 5 bases and J lost 0; bases outside the gene matches: 10. CDR3 length equals 16 residues. Germline CDR1 SEHNR, CDR2 FQNEAQ (reference sequence).

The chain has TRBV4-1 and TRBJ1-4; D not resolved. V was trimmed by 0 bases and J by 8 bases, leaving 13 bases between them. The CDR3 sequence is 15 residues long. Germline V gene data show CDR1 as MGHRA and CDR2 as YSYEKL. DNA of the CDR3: TGCGCCAGCAGCCAAGATTGGTCCCTATCAGAAAAACTGTTTTTT. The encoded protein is CASSQDWSLSEKLFF.

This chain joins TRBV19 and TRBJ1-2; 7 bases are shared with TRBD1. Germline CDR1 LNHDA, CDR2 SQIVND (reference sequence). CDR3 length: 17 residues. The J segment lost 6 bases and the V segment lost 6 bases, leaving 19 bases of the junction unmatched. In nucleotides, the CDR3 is TGTGCCAGTAGAGCCGTTGCTCAAGGGGGCGGGCGGAATGGCTACACCTTC. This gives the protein CASRAVAQGGGRNGYTF.

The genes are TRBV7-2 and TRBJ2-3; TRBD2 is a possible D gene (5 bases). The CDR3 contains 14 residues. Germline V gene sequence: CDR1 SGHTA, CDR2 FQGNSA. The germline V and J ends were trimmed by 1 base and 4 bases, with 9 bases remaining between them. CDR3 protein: CASSLEVRADTQYF. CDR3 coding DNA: TGTGCCAGCAGCTTAGAGGTGAGGGCAGATACGCAGTATTTT.

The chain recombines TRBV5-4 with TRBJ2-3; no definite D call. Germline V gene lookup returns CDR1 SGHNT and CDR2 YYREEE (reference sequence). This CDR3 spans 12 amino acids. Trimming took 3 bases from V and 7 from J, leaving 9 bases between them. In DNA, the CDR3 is TGTGCCAGCAGCTCTCGAGTGAATACGCAGTATTTT. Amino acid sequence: CASSSRVNTQYF.

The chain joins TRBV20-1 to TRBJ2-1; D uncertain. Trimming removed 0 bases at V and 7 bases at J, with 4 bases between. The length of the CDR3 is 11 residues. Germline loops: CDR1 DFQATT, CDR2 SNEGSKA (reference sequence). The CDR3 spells CSARDLNEQFF. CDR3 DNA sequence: TGCAGTGCTAGAGATTTAAATGAGCAGTTCTTC.

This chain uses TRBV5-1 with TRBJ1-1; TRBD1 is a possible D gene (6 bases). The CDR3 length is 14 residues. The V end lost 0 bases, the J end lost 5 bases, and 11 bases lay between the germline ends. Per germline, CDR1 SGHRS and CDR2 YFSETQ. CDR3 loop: CASSLARGGTEAFF. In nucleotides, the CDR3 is TGCGCCAGCAGCTTGGCCAGGGGAGGGACTGAAGCTTTCTTT.

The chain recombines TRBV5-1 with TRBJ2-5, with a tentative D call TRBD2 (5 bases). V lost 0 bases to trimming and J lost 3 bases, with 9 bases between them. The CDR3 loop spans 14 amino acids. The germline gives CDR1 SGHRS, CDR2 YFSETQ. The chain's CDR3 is CASSLDGRKETQYF. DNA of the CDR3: TGCGCCAGCAGCTTGGATGGGAGAAAAGAGACCCAGTACTTC.

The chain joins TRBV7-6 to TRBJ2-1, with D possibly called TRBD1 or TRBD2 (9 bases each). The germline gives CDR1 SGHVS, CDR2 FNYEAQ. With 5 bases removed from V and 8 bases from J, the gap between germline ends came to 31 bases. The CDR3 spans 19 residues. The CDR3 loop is CASSLPGQGAGGLFDEQFF. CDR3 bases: TGTGCCAGCAGCCTGCCGGGACAGGGAGCGGGGGGCCTTTTCGATGAGCAGTTCTTC.

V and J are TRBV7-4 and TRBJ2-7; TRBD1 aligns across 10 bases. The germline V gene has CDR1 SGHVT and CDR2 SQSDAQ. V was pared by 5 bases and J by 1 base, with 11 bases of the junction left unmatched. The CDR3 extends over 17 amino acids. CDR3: CASSLSGTGAPSYEQYF. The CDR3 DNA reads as TGTGCCAGCAGCCTCTCCGGGACAGGGGCTCCTTCCTACGAGCAGTACTTC.

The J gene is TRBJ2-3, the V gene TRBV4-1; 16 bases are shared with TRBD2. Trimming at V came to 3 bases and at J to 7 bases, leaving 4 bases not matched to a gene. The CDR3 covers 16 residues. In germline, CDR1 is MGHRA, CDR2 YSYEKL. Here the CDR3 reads CASSQGLAGGPYTQYF. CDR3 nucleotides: TGCGCCAGCAGCCAGGGACTAGCGGGAGGGCCTTATACGCAGTATTTT.

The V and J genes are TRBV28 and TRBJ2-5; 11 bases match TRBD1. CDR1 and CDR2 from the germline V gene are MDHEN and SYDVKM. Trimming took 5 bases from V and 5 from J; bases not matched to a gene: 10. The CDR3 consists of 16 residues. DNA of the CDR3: TGTGCCAGCAGTCCATCCCGGACAGGGGGCGCTGAGACCCAGTACTTC. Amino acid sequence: CASSPSRTGGAETQYF.

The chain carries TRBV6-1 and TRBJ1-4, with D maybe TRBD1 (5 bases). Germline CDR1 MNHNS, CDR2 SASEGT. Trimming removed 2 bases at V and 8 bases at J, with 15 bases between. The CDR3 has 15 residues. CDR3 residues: CASSEPAGWGEKLFF. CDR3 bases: TGTGCCAGCAGTGAACCGGCAGGGTGGGGAGAAAAACTGTTTTTT.

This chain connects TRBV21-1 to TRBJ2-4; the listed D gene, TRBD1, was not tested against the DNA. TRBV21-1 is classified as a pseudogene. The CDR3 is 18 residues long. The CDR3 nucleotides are TGTGCCAGCAGCAAGGGTTTGGGGGCCGTTTTTTGTGAAAACATTCAGTACTTC. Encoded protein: CASSKGLGAVFCENIQYF.

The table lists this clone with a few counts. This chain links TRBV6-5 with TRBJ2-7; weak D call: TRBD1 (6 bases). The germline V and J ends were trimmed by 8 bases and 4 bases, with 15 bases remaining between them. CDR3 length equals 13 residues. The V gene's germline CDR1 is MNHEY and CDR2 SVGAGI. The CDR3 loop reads CASHRTETYEQYF. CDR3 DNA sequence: TGTGCCAGCCATAGGACAGAGACTTACGAGCAGTACTTC.

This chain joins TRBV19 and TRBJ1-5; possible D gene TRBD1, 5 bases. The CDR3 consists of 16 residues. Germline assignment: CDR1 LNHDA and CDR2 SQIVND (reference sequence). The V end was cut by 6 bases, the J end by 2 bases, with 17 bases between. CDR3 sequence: CASRGVVRERNQPQHF. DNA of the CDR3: TGTGCCAGTAGAGGGGTGGTCAGGGAACGCAATCAGCCCCAGCATTTT.

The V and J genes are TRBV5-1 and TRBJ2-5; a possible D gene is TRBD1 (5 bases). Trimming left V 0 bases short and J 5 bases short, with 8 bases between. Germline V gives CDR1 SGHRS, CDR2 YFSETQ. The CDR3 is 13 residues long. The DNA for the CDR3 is TGCGCCAGCAGCTTGGTGGGGCTGGAGACCCAGTACTTC. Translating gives CASSLVGLETQYF.